Only a few counts were recorded for the clone carrying this T cell receptor beta chain. These data belong to a study of shared T cell receptors in the human thymus. Sequenced by immunoSEQ multiplex PCR; TCRdb stores in-frame clones only, minus some. The sample shows roughly 700,000 clones, 85% to 90% of them seen only once. The V gene end was trimmed by 7 bases and the J gene end by 0 bases; junction bases not matched to a gene: 6. CDR3 length: 14 residues. Looked up from germline, CDR1 is SQVTM and CDR2 is ANQGSEA. Another study also made use of these data, one on human thymus T cells. That work contributes: Thymic and blood repertoires appeared to carry a bias in their V and J gene usage. Unrelated people showed highly overlapping thymic repertoires, related research reported.

J is TRBJ2-1 and V is TRBV29-1; 7 bases align to TRBD1. This clonotype originated in a boy under two years old with a congenital heart defect. Material for sequencing was thymocytes. CDR3 protein: CSDGQVGSYNEQFF. The CDR3 DNA sequence: TGCAGCGATGGACAGGTAGGCTCCTACAATGAGCAGTTCTTC.